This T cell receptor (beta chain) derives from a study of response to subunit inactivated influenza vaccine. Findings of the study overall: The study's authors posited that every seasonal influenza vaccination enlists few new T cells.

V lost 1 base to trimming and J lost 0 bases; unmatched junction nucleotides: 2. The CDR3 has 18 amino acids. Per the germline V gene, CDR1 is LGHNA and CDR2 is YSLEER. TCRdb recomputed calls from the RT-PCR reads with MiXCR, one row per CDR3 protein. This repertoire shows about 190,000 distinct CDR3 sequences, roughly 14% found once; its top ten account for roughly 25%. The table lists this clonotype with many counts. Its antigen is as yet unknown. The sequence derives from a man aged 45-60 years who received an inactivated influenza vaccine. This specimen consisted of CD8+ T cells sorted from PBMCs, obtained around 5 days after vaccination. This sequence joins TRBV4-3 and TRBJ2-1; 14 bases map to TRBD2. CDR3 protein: CASSQGLAGGPSYNEQFF. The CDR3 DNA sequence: TGCGCCAGCAGCCAAGGACTAGCGGGGGGGCCCTCCTACAATGAGCAGTTCTTC.